This is a list of T cell receptor beta chains from one sample in a study of blood T cell repertoires in COVID-19. Generated by immunoSEQ multiplex PCR, the TCRdb table keeps only in-frame clones and is missing some. The sample has about 55,000 clones, around nine tenths seen once; the top ten hold approximately 15%. Sequenced material: peripheral blood. The source is a human donor with active COVID-19. The donor label of this sample is uncertain. Both conserved end residues are part of each CDR3.

V: TRBV6-4; J: TRBJ1-5; CDR3: CASTTLAAQPQHF
V: TRBV2; J: TRBJ2-2; CDR3: CASSVWLANTGELFF
V: TRBV10-3; J: TRBJ2-1; CDR3: CAISMTGGRGNEQFF
V: TRBV11-2; J: TRBJ2-7; CDR3: CASSRAAAGTSGREQYF
V: TRBV18; J: TRBJ2-5; CDR3: CASSPMPSTETQYF
V: TRBV10-1; J: TRBJ2-3; CDR3: CASSEGLAGYGGDTQYF
V: TRBV6-5; J: TRBJ2-7; CDR3: CAARRGKGSYEQYF
V: TRBV6-6; J: TRBJ1-5; CDR3: CASSKPWTAHNQPQHF
V: TRBV7-2; J: TRBJ2-3; CDR3: CASSLSGGAGSTDTQYF
V: TRBV6-4; J: TRBJ1-1; CDR3: CASSAGTALNTEAFF
V: TRBV6-5; J: TRBJ2-5; CDR3: CASSYSGGRDF
V: TRBV27; J: TRBJ1-6; CDR3: CASPPIGDRSYNSPLHF
V: TRBV29-1; J: TRBJ1-1; CDR3: CSVDRGTEAFF
V: TRBV3-1/TRBV3-2; J: TRBJ1-6; CDR3: CASSLHPGAISSPLHF
V: TRBV6-6; J: TRBJ2-7; CDR3: CASRSRREQYF
V: TRBV11-2; J: TRBJ2-5; CDR3: CASSLRLQAGGLETQYF
V: TRBV11-2; J: TRBJ1-3; CDR3: CASSQDSSGNTIYF
V: TRBV5-1; J: TRBJ2-2; CDR3: CASSLLTGQALSGELFF
V: TRBV28; J: TRBJ2-1; CDR3: CASSLSSSGRHNEQFF
V: TRBV11-2; J: TRBJ1-2; CDR3: CASSPVRGRPYGYTF
V: TRBV19; J: TRBJ1-1; CDR3: CASSPTKVGTEAFF
V: TRBV11-3; J: TRBJ2-2; CDR3: CASSYGTSPPGELFF
V: TRBV5-1; J: TRBJ2-7; CDR3: CASSLEGQPNLGEQYF
V: TRBV10-3; J: TRBJ1-5; CDR3: CAISTGSNQPQHF
V: TRBV10-3; J: TRBJ2-1; CDR3: CAISERLAGGLNEQFF
V: TRBV5-4; J: TRBJ1-5; CDR3: CASSWEGNQPQHF
V: TRBV7-2; J: TRBJ2-2; CDR3: CASSLNPGLPLTGELFF
V: TRBV2; J: TRBJ1-1; CDR3: CASSVIENTEAFF
V: TRBV9; J: TRBJ2-2; CDR3: CASSSGGLNTGELFF
V: TRBV18; J: TRBJ1-5; CDR3: CASSTTQGQPQHF
V: TRBV4-1; J: TRBJ2-3; CDR3: CASSQEDRDTDTQYF
V: TRBV9; J: TRBJ2-2; CDR3: CASSVVPGGGTANTGELFF
V: TRBV5-1; J: TRBJ1-1; CDR3: CASTKIGQGSPRANTEAFF
V: TRBV5-6; J: TRBJ2-7; CDR3: CASSSRPGQGNAYEQYF
V: TRBV6-2/TRBV6-3; J: TRBJ2-5; CDR3: CASSYRQVQETQYF
V: TRBV5-4; J: TRBJ2-5; CDR3: CASKGQTNQETQYF
V: TRBV27; J: TRBJ2-7; CDR3: CASSANRDLTYEQYF
V: TRBV27; J: TRBJ1-5; CDR3: CASRTGDQPQHF
V: TRBV19; J: TRBJ1-1; CDR3: CASRQGINTEAFF
V: TRBV28; J: TRBJ2-7; CDR3: CASRRADSPGEQYF
V: TRBV24-1; J: TRBJ2-1; CDR3: CATSDLKTDNEQFF
V: TRBV18; J: TRBJ1-5; CDR3: CASSATDHSNQPQHF
V: TRBV9; J: TRBJ2-7; CDR3: CASSADRGPYEQYF
V: TRBV3-1/TRBV3-2; J: TRBJ2-4; CDR3: CASSQGPIATDIQYF
V: TRBV4-3; J: TRBJ1-2; CDR3: CASSPLGTATFHGYTF
V: TRBV18; J: TRBJ2-1; CDR3: CASSPYSTGSGGNEQFF